The source of this TCR beta chain is a study of molecular identifiers for immune sequencing clone quantification. CDR1 SGHVS and CDR2 FNYEAQ come from the germline V gene. Trimming took 3 bases from V and 4 from J; bases not matched to a gene: 6. The CDR3 totals 15 residues. In regard to this clonotype: A single base separates this from a much larger clone, so it may be a read error. The CDR3 does not end in the conserved phenylalanine or tryptophan, so this is likely a read error.

Researchers sorted naive CD8 T cells as cells that were CD8+CD4-CCR7+CD45RA+. Using its own MiXCR run on the PCR reads, TCRdb lists one record per CDR3 protein. Of about half a million distinct CDR3 sequences detected, about 22% appear once; the ten largest clones hold 0.65% to 0.95%. This receptor was taken from a human donor in good health. Some libraries in this study had Jurkat cell RNA spiked in. V is TRBV7-6 and J is TRBJ2-3; 8 bases align to TRBD1. Specimen: naive CD8+ T cells from blood, with Jurkat cell RNA spiked in. Sample subset: FACS-sorted CD8+CD4-CCR7+CD45RA+ naive T cells. In nucleotides, the CDR3 is TGTGCCAGCAGCTTTGGCCAGGGGGCGTCAGATACGCAGTATTCT. Encoded protein: CASSFGQGASDTQYS.